This T cell receptor (beta chain) originates from a study of cytomegalovirus exposure and HLA in healthy donors. Points from the study as a whole: The majority of TCR sequences were rare, yet some public TCRs appeared in many donors. What a later analysis showed was that several of the most significant clusters appeared linked to common viral pathogens.

Remarks on this clone: The target antigen is unknown.

In the PCR, 60 Vbeta and 13 Jbeta primers were used. Data came from immunoSEQ multiplex PCR; TCRdb stores just in-frame clones and leaves some out. The repertoire includes about 82,000 clones, approximately 74% of them detected once, and more than 5.5% sits in the top ten. Germline-derived CDR1 and CDR2 are SGHVS and FNYEAQ. The junction had 9 bases not matched to a gene; V was cut back by 5 bases and J by 3 bases. This CDR3 region has 18 residues. The chain is built from TRBV7-6 and TRBJ2-1; 14 nucleotides align to TRBD2. The sample was PBMCs. This receptor was identified in a woman aged 45-60 years in good health and CMV-seropositive. The CDR3 loop reads CASSEGLAGETIYNEQFF. The CDR3 DNA follows: TGTGCCAGCAGCGAGGGACTAGCGGGAGAGACGATCTACAATGAGCAGTTCTTC.